The clone carrying this T cell receptor beta chain was detected many times. The data were obtained in a study of blood T cell repertoires in COVID-19. The protocol was immunoSEQ multiplex PCR, while the TCRdb copy is restricted to in-frame clones and leaves out a portion. The table records about 57,000 clones, roughly four fifths of them present only once. Germline V CDR1 and CDR2: SGHVS, FQNEAQ. The CDR3 loop spans 13 amino acids. Trimming shortened V by 5 bases and J by 4 bases, and 11 bases separated the two germline ends. This receptor was identified in a woman of 80 years or more with acute or convalescent COVID-19. Sample: peripheral blood. V and J are TRBV7-8 and TRBJ1-1; D is undetermined. The CDR3 protein is CASSASGVTEAFF. Written as DNA, the CDR3 is TGTGCCAGCAGCGCATCAGGCGTCACTGAAGCTTTCTTT.